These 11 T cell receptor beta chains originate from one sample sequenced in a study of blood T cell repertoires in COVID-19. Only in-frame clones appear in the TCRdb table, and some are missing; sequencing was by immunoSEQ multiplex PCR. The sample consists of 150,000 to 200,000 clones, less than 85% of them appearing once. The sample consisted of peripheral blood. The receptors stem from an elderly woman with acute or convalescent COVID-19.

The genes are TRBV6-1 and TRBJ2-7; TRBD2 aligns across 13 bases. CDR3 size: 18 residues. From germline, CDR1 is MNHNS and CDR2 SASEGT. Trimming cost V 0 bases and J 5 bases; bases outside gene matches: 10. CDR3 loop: CASSEAVGLAGAENEQYF. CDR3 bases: TGTGCCAGCAGTGAAGCGGTAGGACTAGCGGGAGCAGAAAACGAGCAGTACTTC.

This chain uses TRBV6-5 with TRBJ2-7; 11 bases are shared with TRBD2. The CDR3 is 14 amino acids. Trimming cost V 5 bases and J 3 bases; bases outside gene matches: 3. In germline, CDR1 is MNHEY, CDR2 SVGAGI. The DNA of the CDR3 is TGTGCCAGCAGTCGAGGACTAGCGGGCTACGAGCAGTACTTC. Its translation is CASSRGLAGYEQYF.

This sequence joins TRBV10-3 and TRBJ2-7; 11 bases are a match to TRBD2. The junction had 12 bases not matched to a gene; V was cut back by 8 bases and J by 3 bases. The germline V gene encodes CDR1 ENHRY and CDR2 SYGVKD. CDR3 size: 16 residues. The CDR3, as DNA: TGTGCCATCTCCCCACTCGGACTAGCGGGTGGCTACGAGCAGTACTTC. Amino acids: CAISPLGLAGGYEQYF.

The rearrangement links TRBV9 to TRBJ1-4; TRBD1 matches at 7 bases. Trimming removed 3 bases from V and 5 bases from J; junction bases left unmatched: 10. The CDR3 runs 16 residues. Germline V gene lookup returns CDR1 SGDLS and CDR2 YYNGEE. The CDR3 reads CASSAPGTAWNEKLFF. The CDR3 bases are TGTGCCAGCAGCGCACCCGGGACAGCTTGGAATGAAAAACTGTTTTTT.

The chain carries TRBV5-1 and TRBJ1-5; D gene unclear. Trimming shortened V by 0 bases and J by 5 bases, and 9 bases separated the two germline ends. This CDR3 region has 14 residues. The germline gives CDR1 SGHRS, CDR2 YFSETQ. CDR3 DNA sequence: TGCGCCAGCAGCTTGGGCGGGGTTTATCAGCCCCAGCATTTT. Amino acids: CASSLGGVYQPQHF.

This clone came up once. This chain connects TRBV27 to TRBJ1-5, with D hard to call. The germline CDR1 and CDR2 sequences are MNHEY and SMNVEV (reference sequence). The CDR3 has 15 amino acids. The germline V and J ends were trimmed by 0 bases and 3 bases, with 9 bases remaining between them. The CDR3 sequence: CASSLSPGNNQPQHF. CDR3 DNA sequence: TGTGCCAGCAGTTTATCCCCAGGAAACAATCAGCCCCAGCATTTT.

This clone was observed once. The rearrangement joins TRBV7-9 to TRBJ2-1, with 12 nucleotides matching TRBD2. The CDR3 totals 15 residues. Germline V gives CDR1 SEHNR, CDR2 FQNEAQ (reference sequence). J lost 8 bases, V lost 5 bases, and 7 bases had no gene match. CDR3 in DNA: TGTGCCAGCAGCAATAGACTAGCGGGAGTCTATGAGCAGTTCTTC. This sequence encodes CASSNRLAGVYEQFF. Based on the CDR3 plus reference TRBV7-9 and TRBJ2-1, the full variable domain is DTGVSQNPRHKITKRGQNVTFRCDPISEHNRLYWYRQTLGQGPEFLTYFQNEAQLEKSRLLSDRFSAERPKGSFSTLEIQRTEQGDSAMYLCASSNRLAGVYEQFFGPGTRLTVL.

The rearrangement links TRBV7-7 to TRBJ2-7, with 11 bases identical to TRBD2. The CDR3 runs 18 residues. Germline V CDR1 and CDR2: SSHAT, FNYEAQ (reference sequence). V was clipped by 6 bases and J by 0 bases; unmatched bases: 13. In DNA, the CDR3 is TGTGCCAGCAGGGCGACTAGCGGGATTAAAATTTTCTCCTACGAGCAGTACTTC. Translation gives CASRATSGIKIFSYEQYF.

The DNA of the CDR3 is TGTGCCAGCAGTTACTCTTACGGGGTTATGGATTCACCCCTCCACTTT. Translation: CASSYSYGVMDSPLHF. The chain combines TRBV6-5 with TRBJ1-6, with D hard to call. Between the trimmed V and J ends, which lost 0 bases and 8 bases, there was a span of 14 bases. The CDR3 is 16 amino acids. From germline, CDR1 is MNHEY and CDR2 SVGAGI.

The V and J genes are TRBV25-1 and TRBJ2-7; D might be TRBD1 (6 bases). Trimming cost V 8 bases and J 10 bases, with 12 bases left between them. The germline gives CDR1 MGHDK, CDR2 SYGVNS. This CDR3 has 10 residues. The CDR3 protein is CASWAGVQYF. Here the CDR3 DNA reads TGTGCCAGCTGGGCAGGGGTTCAGTACTTC.

Here the CDR3 reads CASSYSGVEAFF. For the CDR3, the DNA is TGTGCCAGCAGTTACTCCGGGGTTGAAGCTTTCTTT. The chain has TRBV6-2 or TRBV6-3 and TRBJ1-1; D is unresolved. The CDR3 is made up of 12 amino acids. Trimming removed 0 bases from V and 7 bases from J, with 6 bases in between. In germline, CDR1 is MNHEY, CDR2 SVGEGT.